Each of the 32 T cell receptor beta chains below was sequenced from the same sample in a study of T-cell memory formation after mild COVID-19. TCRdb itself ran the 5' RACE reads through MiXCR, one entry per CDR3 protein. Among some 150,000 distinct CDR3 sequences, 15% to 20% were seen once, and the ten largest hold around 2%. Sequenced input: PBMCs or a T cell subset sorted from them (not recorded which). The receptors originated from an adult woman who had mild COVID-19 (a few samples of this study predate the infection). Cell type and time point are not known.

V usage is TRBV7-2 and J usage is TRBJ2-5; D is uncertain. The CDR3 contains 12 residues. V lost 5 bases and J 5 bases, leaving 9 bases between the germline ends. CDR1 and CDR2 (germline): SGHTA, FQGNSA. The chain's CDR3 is CASSLPAETQYF. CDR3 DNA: TGTGCCAGCAGCCTCCCCGCGGAGACCCAGTACTTC.

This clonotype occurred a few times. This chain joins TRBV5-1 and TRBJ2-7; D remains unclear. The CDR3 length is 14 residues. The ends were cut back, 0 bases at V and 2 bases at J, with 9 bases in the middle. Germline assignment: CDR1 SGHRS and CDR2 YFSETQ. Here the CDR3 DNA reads TGCGCCAGCAGCTTGGTTTCCATGACCTACGAGCAGTACTTC. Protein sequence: CASSLVSMTYEQYF.

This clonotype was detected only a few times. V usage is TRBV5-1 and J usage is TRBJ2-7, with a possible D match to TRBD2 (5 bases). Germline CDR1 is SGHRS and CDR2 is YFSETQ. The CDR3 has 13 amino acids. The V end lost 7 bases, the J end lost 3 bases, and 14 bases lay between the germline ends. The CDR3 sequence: CASSRSGNYEQYF. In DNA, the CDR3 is TGCGCCAGCTCTAGGTCGGGGAACTACGAGCAGTACTTC.

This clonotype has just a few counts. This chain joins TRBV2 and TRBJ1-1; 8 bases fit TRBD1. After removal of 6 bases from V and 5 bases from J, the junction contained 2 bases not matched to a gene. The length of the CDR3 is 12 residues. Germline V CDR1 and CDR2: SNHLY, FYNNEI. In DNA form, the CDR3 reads TGTGCCAGCAGCCGACAGGGGACTGAAGCTTTCTTT. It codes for CASSRQGTEAFF.

The CDR3: CASSLSGIGNTEAFF. As DNA, the CDR3 is TGCGCCAGCAGCTTGTCAGGGATCGGAAACACTGAAGCTTTCTTT. The chain joins TRBV5-1 to TRBJ1-1, with a possible D match to TRBD1 (5 bases). The germline V and J ends were trimmed by 1 base and 2 bases, with 12 bases remaining between them. The CDR3 has 15 amino acids. Per the germline V gene, CDR1 is SGHRS and CDR2 is YFSETQ.

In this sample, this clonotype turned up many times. In nucleotides, the CDR3 is TGTGCCAGCAGCTCACGTCGGACTAGCGGGGGGAACAATGAGCAGTTCTTC. Its translation is CASSSRRTSGGNNEQFF. The chain links TRBV11-2 to TRBJ2-1; TRBD2 matches 14 bases. Germline V gene data show CDR1 as SGHAT and CDR2 as FQNNGV. With V trimmed by 4 bases and J by 5 bases, 7 bases remained unmatched. This CDR3 is 17 amino acids long.

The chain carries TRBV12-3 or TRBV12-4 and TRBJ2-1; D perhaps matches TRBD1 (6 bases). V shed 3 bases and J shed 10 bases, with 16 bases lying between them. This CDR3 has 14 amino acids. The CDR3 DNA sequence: TGTGCCAGCAGTTTTGAGACAGGAGGCAGCGAGCAGTTCTTC. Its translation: CASSFETGGSEQFF.

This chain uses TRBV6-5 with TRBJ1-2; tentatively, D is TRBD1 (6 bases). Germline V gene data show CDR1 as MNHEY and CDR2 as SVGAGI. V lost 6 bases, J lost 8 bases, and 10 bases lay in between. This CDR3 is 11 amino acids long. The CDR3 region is CASRQGLGYTF. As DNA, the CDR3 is TGTGCCAGCAGACAGGGTCTAGGCTACACCTTC.

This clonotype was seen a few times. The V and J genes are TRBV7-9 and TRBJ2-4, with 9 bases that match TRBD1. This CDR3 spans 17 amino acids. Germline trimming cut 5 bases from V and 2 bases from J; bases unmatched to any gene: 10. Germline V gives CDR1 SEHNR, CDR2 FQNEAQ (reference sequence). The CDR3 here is CASSRRQGERTKNIQYF. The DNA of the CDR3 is TGTGCCAGCAGCCGTCGACAGGGGGAGAGGACCAAAAACATTCAGTACTTC.

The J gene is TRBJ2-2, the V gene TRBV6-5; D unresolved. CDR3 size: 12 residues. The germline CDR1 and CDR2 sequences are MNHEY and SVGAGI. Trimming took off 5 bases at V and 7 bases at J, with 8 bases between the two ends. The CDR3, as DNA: TGTGCCAGCAGTCAGTTTATCGGGGAGCTGTTTTTT. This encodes CASSQFIGELFF.

In nucleotides, the CDR3 is TGCGCCAGCAGCCAAGACCGGGGCGGGATCTCCTACGAGCAGTACTTC. Translated: CASSQDRGGISYEQYF. The J gene is TRBJ2-7, the V gene TRBV4-3; D is possibly TRBD2 (6 bases). There are 16 residues in the CDR3. Germline V gene data show CDR1 as LGHNA and CDR2 as YSLEER. V was pared by 0 bases and J by 0 bases, with 12 bases between.

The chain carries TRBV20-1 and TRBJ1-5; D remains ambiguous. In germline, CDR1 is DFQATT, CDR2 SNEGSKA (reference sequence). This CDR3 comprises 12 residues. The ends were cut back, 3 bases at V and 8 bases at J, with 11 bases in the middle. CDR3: CSASGGDKPQHF. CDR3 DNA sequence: TGCAGTGCTAGCGGCGGGGATAAGCCCCAGCATTTT.

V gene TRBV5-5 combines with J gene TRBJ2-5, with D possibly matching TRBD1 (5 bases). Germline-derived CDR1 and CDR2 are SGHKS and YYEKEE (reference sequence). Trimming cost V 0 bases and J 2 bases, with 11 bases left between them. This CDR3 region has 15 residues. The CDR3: CASSLEGVGQETQYF. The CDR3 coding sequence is TGTGCCAGCAGCTTGGAAGGGGTAGGACAAGAGACCCAGTACTTC.

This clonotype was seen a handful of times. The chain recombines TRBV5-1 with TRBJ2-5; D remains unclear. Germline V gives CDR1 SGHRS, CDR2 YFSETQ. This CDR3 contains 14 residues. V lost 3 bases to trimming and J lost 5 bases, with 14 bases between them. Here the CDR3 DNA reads TGCGCCAGCAGCTCTCAGATTAACGGGGAGACCCAGTACTTC. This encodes CASSSQINGETQYF.

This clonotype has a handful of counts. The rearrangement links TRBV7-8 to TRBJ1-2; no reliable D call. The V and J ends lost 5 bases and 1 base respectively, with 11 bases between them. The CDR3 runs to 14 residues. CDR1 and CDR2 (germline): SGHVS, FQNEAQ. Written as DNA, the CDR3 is TGTGCCAGCAGCCCTGGACGGTTTAACTATGGCTACACCTTC. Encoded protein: CASSPGRFNYGYTF.

CDR3 sequence (DNA): TGTGCCAGCCATAGGGACAGGGTATTATACACCGGGGAGCTGTTTTTT. Amino acids: CASHRDRVLYTGELFF. The chain recombines TRBV5-6 with TRBJ2-2, with 9 bases identical to TRBD1. This CDR3 comprises 16 residues. Germline loops: CDR1 SGHDT, CDR2 YYEEEE. J gave up 3 bases and V 7 bases, and 10 bases lay outside the gene matches.

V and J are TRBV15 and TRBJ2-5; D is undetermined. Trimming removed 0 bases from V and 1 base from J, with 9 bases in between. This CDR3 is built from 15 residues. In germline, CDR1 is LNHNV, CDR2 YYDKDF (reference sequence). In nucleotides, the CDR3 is TGTGCCACCAGCAGAGATCTTTGGGGCCAAGAGACCCAGTACTTC. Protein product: CATSRDLWGQETQYF.

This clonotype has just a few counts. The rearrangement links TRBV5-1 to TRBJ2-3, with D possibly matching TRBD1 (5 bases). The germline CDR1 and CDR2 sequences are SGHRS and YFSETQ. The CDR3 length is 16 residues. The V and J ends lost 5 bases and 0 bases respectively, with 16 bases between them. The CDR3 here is CASRLTGATSTDTQYF. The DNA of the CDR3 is TGCGCCAGCAGGTTAACAGGCGCCACTAGCACAGATACGCAGTATTTT.

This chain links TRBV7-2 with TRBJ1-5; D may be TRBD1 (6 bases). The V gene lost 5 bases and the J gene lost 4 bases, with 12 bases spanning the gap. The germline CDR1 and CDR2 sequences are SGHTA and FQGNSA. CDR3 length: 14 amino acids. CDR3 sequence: CASSINTGNQPQHF. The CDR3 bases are TGTGCCAGCAGCATAAATACAGGGAATCAGCCCCAGCATTTT. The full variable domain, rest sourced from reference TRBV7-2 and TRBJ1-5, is GAGVSQSPSNKVTEKGKDVELRCDPISGHTALYWYRQSLGQGLEFLIYFQGNSAPDKSGLPSDRFSAERTGGSVSTLTIQRTQQEDSAVYLCASSINTGNQPQHFGDGTRLSIL.

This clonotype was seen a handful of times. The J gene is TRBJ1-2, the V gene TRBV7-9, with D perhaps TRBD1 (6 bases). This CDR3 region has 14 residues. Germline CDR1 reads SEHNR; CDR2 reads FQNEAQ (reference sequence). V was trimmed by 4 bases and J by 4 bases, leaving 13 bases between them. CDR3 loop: CASSSTTTGYGYTF. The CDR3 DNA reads TGTGCCAGCAGCTCGACCACGACAGGCTATGGCTACACCTTC. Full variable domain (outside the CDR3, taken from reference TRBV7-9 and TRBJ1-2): DTGVSQNPRHKITKRGQNVTFRCDPISEHNRLYWYRQTLGQGPEFLTYFQNEAQLEKSRLLSDRFSAERPKGSFSTLEIQRTEQGDSAMYLCASSSTTTGYGYTFGSGTRLTVV.

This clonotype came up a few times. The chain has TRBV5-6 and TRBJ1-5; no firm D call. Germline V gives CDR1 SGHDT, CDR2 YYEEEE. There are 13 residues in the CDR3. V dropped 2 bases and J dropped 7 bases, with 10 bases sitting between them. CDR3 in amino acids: CASSLTGNQPQHF. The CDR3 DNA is TGTGCCAGCAGCTTAACCGGTAACCAGCCCCAGCATTTT.

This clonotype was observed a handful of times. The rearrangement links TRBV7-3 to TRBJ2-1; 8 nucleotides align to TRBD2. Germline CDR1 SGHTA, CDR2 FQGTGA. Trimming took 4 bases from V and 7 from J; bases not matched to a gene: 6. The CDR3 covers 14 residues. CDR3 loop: CASSSGLGVNEQFF. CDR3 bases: TGTGCCAGCAGCTCGGGACTAGGAGTGAATGAGCAGTTCTTC.

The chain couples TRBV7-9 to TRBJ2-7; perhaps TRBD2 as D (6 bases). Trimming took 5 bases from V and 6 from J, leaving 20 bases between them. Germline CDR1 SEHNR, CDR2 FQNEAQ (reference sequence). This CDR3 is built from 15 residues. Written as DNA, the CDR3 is TGTGCCAGCAGCCCCACGGGACTTCCCACGGGCGAGCAGTACTTC. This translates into CASSPTGLPTGEQYF.

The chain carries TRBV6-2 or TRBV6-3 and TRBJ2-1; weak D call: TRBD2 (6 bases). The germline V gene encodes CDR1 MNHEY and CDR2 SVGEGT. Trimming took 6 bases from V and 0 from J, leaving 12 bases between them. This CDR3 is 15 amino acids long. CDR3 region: CASRAGLSSYNEQFF. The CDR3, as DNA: TGTGCCAGCAGAGCGGGCCTGAGCTCCTACAATGAGCAGTTCTTC.

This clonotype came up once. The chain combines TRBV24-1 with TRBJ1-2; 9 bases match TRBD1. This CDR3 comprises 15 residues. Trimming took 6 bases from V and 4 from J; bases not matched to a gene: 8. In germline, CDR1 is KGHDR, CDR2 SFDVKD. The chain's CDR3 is CATSWTGDLSYGYTF. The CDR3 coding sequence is TGTGCCACCAGTTGGACAGGGGACCTATCCTATGGCTACACCTTC.

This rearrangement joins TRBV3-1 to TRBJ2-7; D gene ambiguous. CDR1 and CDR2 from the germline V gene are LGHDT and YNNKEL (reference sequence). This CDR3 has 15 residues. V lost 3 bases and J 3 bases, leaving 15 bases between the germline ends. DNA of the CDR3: TGTGCCAGCAGCCAGTCGGTGTTGGAAAACTACGAGCAGTACTTC. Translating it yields CASSQSVLENYEQYF.

DNA of the CDR3: TGTGCCAGCAGTGGACAGGGGGACATAAACTATGGCTACACCTTC. The encoded protein is CASSGQGDINYGYTF. The rearrangement uses TRBV12-3 or TRBV12-4 and TRBJ1-2; TRBD1 matches at 10 bases. The V and J ends lost 5 bases and 2 bases, in that order; junction bases with no gene match: 5. CDR3 length: 15 residues.

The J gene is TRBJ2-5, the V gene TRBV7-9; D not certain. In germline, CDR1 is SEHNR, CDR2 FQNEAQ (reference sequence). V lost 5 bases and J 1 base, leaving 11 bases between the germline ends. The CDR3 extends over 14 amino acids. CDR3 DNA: TGTGCCAGCAGCCCCCTCGGGTCCCAAGAGACCCAGTACTTC. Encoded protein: CASSPLGSQETQYF.

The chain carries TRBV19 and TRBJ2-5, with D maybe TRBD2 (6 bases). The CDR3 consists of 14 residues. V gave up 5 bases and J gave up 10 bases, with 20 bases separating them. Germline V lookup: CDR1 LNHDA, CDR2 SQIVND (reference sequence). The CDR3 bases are TGTGCCAGTAGTGGCCGACACGCCGGGGGAGACCAGTACTTC. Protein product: CASSGRHAGGDQYF.

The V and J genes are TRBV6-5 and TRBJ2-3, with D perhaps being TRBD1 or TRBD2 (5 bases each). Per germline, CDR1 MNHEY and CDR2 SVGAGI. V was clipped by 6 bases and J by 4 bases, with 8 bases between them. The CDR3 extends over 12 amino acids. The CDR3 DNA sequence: TGTGCCAGCAGCCCGGGACCAGATACGCAGTATTTT. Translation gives CASSPGPDTQYF.

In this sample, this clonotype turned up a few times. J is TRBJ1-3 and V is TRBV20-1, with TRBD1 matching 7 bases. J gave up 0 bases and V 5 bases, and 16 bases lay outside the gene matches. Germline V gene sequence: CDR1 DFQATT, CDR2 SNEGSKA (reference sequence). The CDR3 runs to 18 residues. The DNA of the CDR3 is TGCAGTGCTCAGGTCTCGGCTGGGACAGTGAACTCTGGAAACACCATATATTTT. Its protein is CSAQVSAGTVNSGNTIYF.

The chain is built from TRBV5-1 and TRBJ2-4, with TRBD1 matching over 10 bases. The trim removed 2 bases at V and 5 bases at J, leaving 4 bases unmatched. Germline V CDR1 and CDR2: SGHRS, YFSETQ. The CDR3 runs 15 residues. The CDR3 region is CASSLLTGGENIQYF. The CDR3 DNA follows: TGCGCCAGCAGCTTACTGACAGGGGGCGAAAACATTCAGTACTTC.